This is a list of T cell receptor beta chains from one sample in a study of blood T cell repertoires in COVID-19. Produced via immunoSEQ multiplex PCR; TCRdb's table is partial and in-frame only. The sample carries more than 250,000 clones, approximately 90% recorded once. The sample was peripheral blood. The receptors come from a woman in her 50s with COVID-19, enrolled during active disease. The CDR3 runs from the conserved cysteine through the conserved F or W. D genes are given only for firm matches. For some rows the clone size is stated as once, few or many, or as a class when expanded; others skip it.

size: few; V: TRBV6-1; J: TRBJ1-6; D: -; DNA: TGTGCCAGCAGTGAAGCGGTCAGGAGGGGCCTTCTCTCCTATAATTCACCCCTCCACTTT; CDR3: CASSEAVRRGLLSYNSPLHF
size: -; V: TRBV6-1; J: TRBJ1-3; D: -; DNA: TGTGCCAGCAGTGAATCACAGGGTACCACCATATATTTT; CDR3: CASSESQGTTIYF
size: -; V: TRBV5-1; J: TRBJ2-2; D: -; DNA: TGCGCCAGCAGCTCTACTGACACGGATAGGACCGGGGAGCTGTTTTTT; CDR3: CASSSTDTDRTGELFF
size: -; V: TRBV10-3; J: TRBJ1-3; D: -; DNA: TGTGCCATCAGCCAACATGGCAGCTCTGGAAACACCATATATTTT; CDR3: CAISQHGSSGNTIYF
size: -; V: TRBV3-1/TRBV3-2; J: TRBJ1-2; D: -; DNA: TGTGCCAGCAGCCAAGCCGGTGGCTACACCTTC; CDR3: CASSQAGGYTF
size: -; V: TRBV2; J: TRBJ2-1; D: -; DNA: TGTGCCAGCAGTGACCTCTCTAGAGCCTACAATGAGCAGTTCTTC; CDR3: CASSDLSRAYNEQFF
size: -; V: TRBV5-4; J: TRBJ2-3; D: -; DNA: TGTGCCAGCAGCTTGGAAACGGGAACCCGCACAGATACGCAGTATTTT; CDR3: CASSLETGTRTDTQYF
size: -; V: TRBV5-1; J: TRBJ1-3; D: TRBD1; DNA: TGCGCCAGCAGCTCCGGGACAGGGGGCGTCGGGACCATATATTTT; CDR3: CASSSGTGGVGTIYF
size: -; V: TRBV18; J: TRBJ2-1; D: TRBD2; DNA: TGTGCCAGCTCAACACTAGCGGGGGACTACAATGAGCAGTTCTTC; CDR3: CASSTLAGDYNEQFF
size: -; V: TRBV2; J: TRBJ2-5; D: TRBD2; DNA: TGTGCCAGCGGATTCGGGGGAGGGCCCGGGGAGACCCAGTACTTC; CDR3: CASGFGGGPGETQYF
size: -; V: TRBV7-6; J: TRBJ2-2; D: -; DNA: TGTGCCAGCAGCCGGAACACCGGGGAGCTGTTTTTT; CDR3: CASSRNTGELFF